The clone carrying this T cell receptor beta chain is a singleton in its sample. These data belong to a study of OX40 agonist ivuxolimab in advanced cancers. The repertoire was sequenced with immunoSEQ multiplex PCR; TCRdb's copy has only in-frame clones and lacks some. The sample yields almost 70,000 clones, about four fifths seen once. The source was CD4+ or CD8+ T cells sorted from blood, collected in a trial of the OX40 agonist ivuxolimab. This clonotype was sampled from an adult with an advanced solid tumor such as melanoma, head and neck, liver or kidney cancer.

The CDR3 region is CASSLGGQVNSPLHF. The CDR3, as DNA: TGTGCCAGCAGCTTGGGGGGACAGGTGAATTCACCCCTCCACTTT. The chain recombines TRBV5-4 with TRBJ1-6; 8 bases align to TRBD1. Germline V gene sequence: CDR1 SGHNT, CDR2 YYREEE (reference sequence). V dropped 0 bases and J dropped 7; count of bases not matched to a gene: 3. The CDR3 sequence is 15 residues long.